Following are 18 T cell receptor beta chains from one sample sequenced in a study of post-analysis software for immune sequencing data. Unique molecular identifiers had been added to the TCR beta cDNA libraries. Each CDR3 protein is one row after TCRdb ran MiXCR on the PCR reads. Here the sample spans about 810,000 distinct CDR3 sequences, about 50% being singletons. These TCRs are of unknown antigen specificity. General observations from the study: The five TRBV segments detected at higher frequency in patients than in controls included TRBV5-6, TRBV5-1 and TRBV20-1.

Sequencing was performed on blood. The receptors stem from a girl aged 10 to 17 with multiple sclerosis.

This rearrangement joins TRBV3-1 to TRBJ2-1; 8 bases fit TRBD2. Trimming removed 2 bases from V and 6 bases from J; junction bases left unmatched: 9. From germline, CDR1 is LGHDT and CDR2 YNNKEL (reference sequence). The CDR3 loop spans 16 amino acids. In DNA, the CDR3 is TGTGCCAGCAGCCAACCCGGGGGGGGATTTGTCAATGAGCAGTTCTTC. Amino acids: CASSQPGGGFVNEQFF.

This clonotype was seen only once. V usage is TRBV20-1 and J usage is TRBJ1-1; D is possibly TRBD1 (6 bases). Germline V gives CDR1 DFQATT, CDR2 SNEGSKA (reference sequence). CDR3 length: 14 amino acids. V was pared by 0 bases and J by 11 bases, with 19 bases between. The CDR3 here is CSARDPETGFVAFF. DNA of the CDR3: TGCAGTGCTAGAGATCCCGAGACAGGATTTGTTGCTTTCTTT.

This chain uses TRBV20-1 with TRBJ2-7; D is unclear. Per the germline V gene, CDR1 is DFQATT and CDR2 is SNEGSKA (reference sequence). This CDR3 spans 11 amino acids. V was cut by 5 bases and J by 3 bases, with 8 bases left in between. The CDR3 loop reads CSAAASYEQYF. As DNA, the CDR3 is TGCAGTGCTGCCGCCAGCTACGAGCAGTACTTC.

This chain links TRBV29-1 with TRBJ2-7; TRBD1 is a possible D gene (6 bases). Trimming stripped 6 bases from V and 0 bases from J, with 15 bases between. This CDR3 is built from 14 residues. CDR1 and CDR2 from the germline V gene are SQVTM and ANQGSEA. The CDR3 region is CSVEATGRSYEQYF. Written as DNA, the CDR3 is TGCAGCGTCGAGGCGACAGGCCGCTCCTACGAGCAGTACTTC.

This chain connects TRBV12-3 or TRBV12-4 to TRBJ2-1; D call uncertain. Trimming pared 6 bases from V and 6 bases from J, leaving 18 bases between. The CDR3 runs to 15 residues. CDR3 residues: CASRLRTATTNEQFF. CDR3 nucleotides: TGTGCCAGCAGATTAAGGACCGCAACCACCAATGAGCAGTTCTTC.

There are a few counts of this clonotype. The V and J genes are TRBV28 and TRBJ2-7; D is unclear. The CDR3 is 12 residues long. Germline CDR1 is MDHEN and CDR2 is SYDVKM. Trimming removed 7 bases from V and 2 bases from J, with 9 bases in between. CDR3 amino acids: CASNFPTYEQYF. The CDR3 coding sequence is TGTGCCAGCAATTTCCCTACCTACGAGCAGTACTTC.

The chain couples TRBV7-3 to TRBJ2-5, with 7 bases that match TRBD2. This CDR3 comprises 16 residues. The germline V gene has CDR1 SGHTA and CDR2 FQGTGA. V gave up 2 bases and J gave up 6 bases; unmatched junction bases: 12. The CDR3 region has the DNA TGTGCCAGCAGCTTATCGGTATCGGGGGGAGTCCAGACCCAGTACTTC. This encodes CASSLSVSGGVQTQYF.

The rearrangement links TRBV5-1 to TRBJ2-3; TRBD1 agrees at 8 bases. This CDR3 is 15 amino acids long. Losses at the gene ends were 6 bases for V and 2 bases for J; bases not matched to a gene: 8. Germline V gene data show CDR1 as SGHRS and CDR2 as YFSETQ. The CDR3 spells CASNPSGGSTDTQYF. The CDR3 DNA reads as TGCGCCAGCAACCCTTCAGGGGGCTCCACAGATACGCAGTATTTT.

The genes are TRBV20-1 and TRBJ2-1; D gene uncertain. The CDR3 runs 15 residues. Germline-derived CDR1 and CDR2 are DFQATT and SNEGSKA (reference sequence). With 3 bases removed from V and 0 bases from J, the gap between germline ends came to 12 bases. The CDR3 nucleotides are TGCAGTGCTAGCGGGCTCCTTGGCTCCTACAATGAGCAGTTCTTC. This sequence encodes CSASGLLGSYNEQFF.

This chain links TRBV15 with TRBJ2-5, with D unresolved. The end of the DNA is better explained by TRBJ2-7, so the J call may be wrong. Per germline, CDR1 LNHNV and CDR2 YYDKDF (reference sequence). The CDR3 has 17 amino acids. The CDR3 is CATSRDSWTQSLYEQYF. CDR3 in DNA: TGTGCCACCAGCAGAGATTCGTGGACGCAATCCCTCTACGAGCAGTACTTC.

For this clonotype: This is likely a read error, given that the CDR3 carries no conserved phenylalanine or tryptophan at its end. V is TRBV6-6 and J is TRBJ2-5; D unclear. The CDR3 is 13 residues long. Germline lookup yields CDR1 MNHNY and CDR2 SVGAGI (reference sequence). V lost 4 bases to trimming and J lost 5 bases, with 11 bases between them. As DNA, the CDR3 is TGTGCCAGCAGTTTATCGTTTAGTGAGACCCAGTACGTC. Its protein product is CASSLSFSETQYV.

This rearrangement joins TRBV20-1 to TRBJ1-1; no clear D. Trimming left V 7 bases short and J 4 bases short, with 16 bases between. The CDR3 runs 13 residues. CDR1 and CDR2 from the germline V gene are DFQATT and SNEGSKA (reference sequence). The CDR3 protein is CSVEGPVGTEAFF. In DNA, the CDR3 is TGCAGTGTCGAAGGGCCCGTAGGCACTGAAGCTTTCTTT.

This clonotype has only a few counts. The rearrangement joins TRBV14 to TRBJ1-2; the match to TRBD1 covers 9 bases. Germline CDR1 SGHDN, CDR2 FVKESK. The CDR3 is 15 residues long. V was clipped by 4 bases and J by 4 bases; unmatched bases: 7. CDR3 region: CASSLRDREAYGYTF. In nucleotides, the CDR3 is TGTGCCAGCAGCCTCCGGGACAGGGAGGCCTATGGCTACACCTTC.

V gene TRBV3-1 combines with J gene TRBJ1-1, with a tentative D call TRBD1 (5 bases). The CDR3 loop spans 13 amino acids. CDR1 LGHDT and CDR2 YNNKEL come from the germline V gene (reference sequence). V was trimmed by 4 bases and J by 3 bases, leaving 9 bases between them. In DNA form, the CDR3 reads TGTGCCAGCAGCCGCCGGGACTACACTGAAGCTTTCTTT. Its protein product is CASSRRDYTEAFF.

The chain carries TRBV3-1 and TRBJ1-1; D not resolved. The CDR3 consists of 14 residues. CDR1 is LGHDT, CDR2 YNNKEL, per germline (reference sequence). The V and J ends lost 1 base and 2 bases respectively, with 8 bases between them. The chain's CDR3 is CASSQVASNTEAFF. The CDR3 DNA reads TGTGCCAGCAGCCAAGTAGCCAGTAACACTGAAGCTTTCTTT.

The chain has TRBV5-1 and TRBJ2-3; D gene uncertain. This CDR3 is 13 amino acids long. Trimming removed 4 bases from V and 2 bases from J, with 8 bases in between. Germline CDR1 reads SGHRS; CDR2 reads YFSETQ. CDR3 region: CASSPDHTDTQYF. DNA for the CDR3: TGCGCCAGCAGCCCGGACCACACAGATACGCAGTATTTT.

The rearrangement links TRBV12-3 or TRBV12-4 to TRBJ1-4; D gene ambiguous. The CDR3 is made up of 15 amino acids. V lost 8 bases to trimming and J lost 3 bases, with 16 bases between them. The CDR3 DNA sequence: TGTGCCAGCGGATTCTTAGGGTTGGCTAATGAAAAACTGTTTTTT. Its protein product is CASGFLGLANEKLFF.

This clonotype has only a few counts. The chain combines TRBV6-5 with TRBJ2-5, with 9 bases lining up with TRBD1. The J call may not be correct, given that the DNA end is closer to TRBJ2-7. In germline, CDR1 is MNHEY, CDR2 SVGAGI. The CDR3 totals 15 residues. The CDR3 region has the DNA TGTGCCAGCAGTTCACAGGGGGCGAAGTCCTACGAGCAGTACTTC. This encodes CASSSQGAKSYEQYF.